Detailed here is one T cell receptor beta chain. The data derive from a study of neoadjuvant anti-PD-1 for oral cavity cancer. Study overall: Most patients had three to four biweekly doses of 3 mg/kg nivolumab before resection.

CDR3 length: 17 residues. Germline assignment: CDR1 GTSNPN and CDR2 SVGIG (reference sequence). Trimming pared 5 bases from V and 11 bases from J, leaving 28 bases between. Cohort: HPV-negative, locally advanced oral cavity squamous cell carcinoma patients. Only in-frame clones appear in the TCRdb table, and some are missing; sequencing was by immunoSEQ multiplex PCR. Of over 10,000 clones detected, 65% appear once; the ten largest clones hold just over 2%. The sequences come from PBMCs, collected before nivolumab (anti-PD-1) treatment. The clonotype originates from a person aged 35-79 years with oral cavity squamous cell carcinoma. The chain combines TRBV30 with TRBJ1-6; perhaps TRBD1 as D (5 bases). The CDR3: CAWVVGGGMLGIAPLHF. The CDR3 nucleotides are TGTGCCTGGGTCGTCGGGGGGGGGATGTTGGGAATCGCACCCCTCCACTTT.